This entry lists 20 T cell receptor beta chains sequenced from one sample in a study of post-analysis software for immune sequencing data (dated by TCRdb to about 2015). Which antigens these TCRs recognize remains unknown. Library method: PCR. The instrument was an Illumina HiSeq 2500. Unique molecular identifiers were incorporated into TCR beta cDNA libraries to reduce PCR and sequencing biases. In-frame beta chains were kept once TCRdb had trimmed the public reads at Q25 with fastp and called clones with MiXCR. Rows merge per CDR3 protein into single entries with the most common DNA and genes. A total of about 800,000 distinct CDR3 sequences appear in this sample, about 32% of them only once. The biggest ten clones account for roughly 0.57% of the sample. Findings and caveats that apply to the study as a whole: Patients showed significantly higher frequencies than controls for a few TRBV segments, among them TRBV5-6, TRBV5-1 and TRBV20-1.

The specimen was blood. The receptors stem from a girl aged 10 to 17 with multiple sclerosis.

The gene calls are TRBV27 and TRBJ2-1, with D possibly TRBD1 on 6 matching bases. CDR1 and CDR2 from the germline V gene are MNHEY and SMNVEV (reference sequence). V dropped 8 bases and J dropped 0 bases, with 14 bases sitting between them. The CDR3 runs 15 residues. DNA for the CDR3: TGTGCCAGCCTCATAGGGGGTAGCTCCTACAATGAGCAGTTCTTC. This translates into CASLIGGSSYNEQFF.

The chain couples TRBV29-1 to TRBJ1-1; D gene uncertain. Germline V gives CDR1 SQVTM, CDR2 ANQGSEA. This CDR3 has 13 residues. Trimming shortened V by 6 bases and J by 3 bases, and 14 bases separated the two germline ends. This CDR3 is CSVKAGLDTEAFF. CDR3 DNA: TGCAGCGTCAAGGCGGGGTTGGACACTGAAGCTTTCTTT. Filled out from reference TRBV29-1 and TRBJ1-1, the complete variable domain reads SAVISQKPSRDICQRGTSLTIQCQVDSQVTMMFWYRQQPGQSLTLIATANQGSEATYESGFVIDKFPISRPNLTFSTLTVSNMSPEDSSIYLCSVKAGLDTEAFFGQGTRLTVV.

This clonotype showed up just a few times. The chain carries TRBV7-9 and TRBJ2-5; D perhaps matches TRBD1 (6 bases). There are 13 residues in the CDR3. Germline loops: CDR1 SEHNR, CDR2 FQNEAQ (reference sequence). With 7 bases removed from V and 7 bases from J, the gap between germline ends came to 16 bases. CDR3 in amino acids: CASTLGAVGTQYF. CDR3 coding DNA: TGTGCCAGCACCCTGGGGGCGGTCGGGACCCAGTACTTC.

This clonotype has only one observation. J is TRBJ2-2 and V is TRBV7-9; 7 nucleotides agree with TRBD1. Germline loops: CDR1 SEHNR, CDR2 FQNEAQ (reference sequence). The CDR3 consists of 14 residues. Unmatched junction bases numbered 4, after V lost 3 bases and J lost 6 bases. For the CDR3, the DNA is TGTGCCAGCAGCTTCGACAGGGTTGCCGGGGAGCTGTTTTTT. Translating it yields CASSFDRVAGELFF. Full variable domain (missing parts from reference TRBV7-9 and TRBJ2-2): DTGVSQNPRHKITKRGQNVTFRCDPISEHNRLYWYRQTLGQGPEFLTYFQNEAQLEKSRLLSDRFSAERPKGSFSTLEIQRTEQGDSAMYLCASSFDRVAGELFFGEGSRLTVL.

The sample holds a few counts of this clonotype. The chain carries TRBV16 and TRBJ1-2; D may be TRBD1 (5 bases). V was shortened by 3 bases and J by 2 bases, with 10 bases between the two germline ends. This CDR3 contains 14 residues. CDR1 and CDR2 from the germline V gene are KGHSY and FQNENV. In DNA form, the CDR3 reads TGTGCCAGCAGCCAGAGGGGAGACAACTATGGCTACACCTTC. This codes for CASSQRGDNYGYTF.

The table lists this clonotype with a count of one. V usage is TRBV12-5 and J usage is TRBJ2-7; 9 nucleotides match TRBD1. This CDR3 has 18 residues. The V gene's germline CDR1 is LGHNT and CDR2 FRNRAP. With 1 base clipped from V and 2 bases from J, the junction kept 12 bases outside the gene matches. CDR3 sequence (DNA): TGTGCTAGTGGTTTGGCCCGGCCGAGGACAGGGGTAACCTACGAGCAGTACTTC. It specifies CASGLARPRTGVTYEQYF.

This clonotype was seen a handful of times. The rearrangement joins TRBV18 to TRBJ1-2, with a tentative D call TRBD1 (5 bases). This CDR3 is built from 15 residues. V lost 3 bases and J 4 bases, leaving 15 bases between the germline ends. Germline V CDR1 and CDR2: KGHSH, LQKENI. This CDR3 is CASSPPGQGLYGYTF. As DNA, the CDR3 is TGTGCCAGCTCACCCCCCGGCCAGGGTCTCTATGGCTACACCTTC.

The chain has TRBV28 and TRBJ1-1, with a tentative D call TRBD1 (5 bases). CDR3 size: 14 residues. Trimming cost V 7 bases and J 6 bases, with 18 bases left between them. Per the germline V gene, CDR1 is MDHEN and CDR2 is SYDVKM. This chain's CDR3 is CASTNRGNPPEAFF. The CDR3 DNA follows: TGTGCCAGCACTAATCGGGGGAACCCCCCTGAAGCTTTCTTT. Using reference TRBV28 and TRBJ1-1 for the parts outside the CDR3, the full variable domain is DVKVTQSSRYLVKRTGEKVFLECVQDMDHENMFWYRQDPGLGLRLIYFSYDVKMKEKGDIPEGYSVSREKKERFSLILESASTNQTSMYLCASTNRGNPPEAFFGQGTRLTVV.

The chain carries TRBV5-1 and TRBJ2-3; D is perhaps TRBD1 (6 bases). The germline V gene encodes CDR1 SGHRS and CDR2 YFSETQ. CDR3 length: 16 residues. The ends were cut back, 0 bases at V and 1 base at J, with 12 bases in the middle. CDR3 DNA sequence: TGCGCCAGCAGCTTGGTTGTCAGGGGTGGCACAGATACGCAGTATTTT. It encodes CASSLVVRGGTDTQYF.

This clonotype was detected a few times. The chain links TRBV20-1 to TRBJ1-5, with D possibly being TRBD1 (5 bases). Germline CDR1 and CDR2: DFQATT and SNEGSKA (reference sequence). The CDR3 covers 14 residues. Trimming removed 3 bases at V and 0 bases at J, with 9 bases between. CDR3 sequence: CSASRALSNQPQHF. Written as DNA, the CDR3 is TGCAGTGCTAGCAGGGCGCTTAGCAATCAGCCCCAGCATTTT.

V and J are TRBV20-1 and TRBJ2-1; 7 positions match TRBD2. CDR1 and CDR2 (germline): DFQATT, SNEGSKA (reference sequence). The CDR3 extends over 14 amino acids. V trimming: 1 base; J trimming: 6 bases; junction bases outside the gene matches: 6. For the CDR3, the DNA is TGCAGTGCTAGAGCGGGCGGGAGACCCAATGAGCAGTTCTTC. Protein product: CSARAGGRPNEQFF.

The rearrangement links TRBV7-8 to TRBJ2-3, with a tentative D call TRBD1 (5 bases). Germline V gene sequence: CDR1 SGHVS, CDR2 FQNEAQ. CDR3 length: 16 amino acids. Trimming cost V 7 bases and J 4 bases, with 21 bases left between them. This CDR3 is CASILRIGREADTQYF. The CDR3 region has the DNA TGTGCCAGCATCCTTAGAATTGGCAGGGAAGCAGATACGCAGTATTTT.

This clonotype turned up a few times. The chain uses TRBV6-5 and TRBJ2-3, with 8 bases aligning to TRBD1. Germline CDR1 is MNHEY and CDR2 is SVGAGI. The ends lost 0 bases at V and 9 bases at J; junction bases unmatched: 8. The CDR3 loop spans 15 amino acids. DNA for the CDR3: TGTGCCAGCAGTTACTCCGCGACAGGGGTAATCACGCAGTATTTT. Its translation: CASSYSATGVITQYF.

The chain combines TRBV11-2 with TRBJ1-2, with 7 bases aligning to TRBD1. V lost 4 bases, J lost 8 bases, and 10 bases stayed unmatched. This CDR3 has 14 residues. The germline V gene encodes CDR1 SGHAT and CDR2 FQNNGV. CDR3 amino acids: CASSSLQGRGGYTF. The CDR3 DNA follows: TGTGCCAGCAGCTCCCTACAGGGGCGCGGGGGCTACACCTTC.

The rearrangement joins TRBV7-2 to TRBJ1-2; TRBD1 matches 9 bases. The CDR3 loop spans 15 amino acids. Unmatched junction bases numbered 8, after V lost 5 bases and J lost 4 bases. Germline values: CDR1 SGHTA, CDR2 FQGNSA. The CDR3 protein is CASSTTGGDGYGYTF. In DNA, the CDR3 is TGTGCCAGCAGCACGACAGGGGGGGATGGCTATGGCTACACCTTC. The whole variable domain, filled in from reference TRBV7-2 and TRBJ1-2, reads GAGVSQSPSNKVTEKGKDVELRCDPISGHTALYWYRQSLGQGLEFLIYFQGNSAPDKSGLPSDRFSAERTGGSVSTLTIQRTQQEDSAVYLCASSTTGGDGYGYTFGSGTRLTVV.

This clonotype was seen only a few times. This sequence joins TRBV28 and TRBJ1-2; tentative D call: TRBD1 (5 bases). This CDR3 has 14 residues. Trimming left V 7 bases short and J 2 bases short, with 14 bases between. CDR1 is MDHEN, CDR2 SYDVKM, per germline. The CDR3, as DNA: TGTGCCAGCAATCAATTGGGGGGGAACTATGGCTACACCTTC. Translation gives CASNQLGGNYGYTF.

In its sample, this clonotype was seen a few times. The rearrangement links TRBV5-1 to TRBJ2-7, with 9 bases fitting TRBD2. The CDR3 length is 14 residues. The V and J ends lost 6 bases and 0 bases, in that order; junction bases with no gene match: 4. Germline V gene data show CDR1 as SGHRS and CDR2 as YFSETQ. CDR3 region: CASTASGTSYEQYF. The CDR3 region has the DNA TGCGCCAGCACCGCTAGCGGGACCTCCTACGAGCAGTACTTC.

The rearrangement links TRBV3-1 to TRBJ2-2; D might be TRBD1 (5 bases). The CDR3 contains 15 residues. CDR1 and CDR2 from the germline V gene are LGHDT and YNNKEL (reference sequence). Trimming took off 6 bases at V and 4 bases at J, with 15 bases between the two ends. The CDR3 DNA sequence: TGTGCCAGCAGGCCACAAGGGGTTGCCACCGGGGAGCTGTTTTTT. Protein product: CASRPQGVATGELFF.

In this sample, this clonotype turned up a few times. The rearrangement uses TRBV4-3 and TRBJ2-7; D possibly corresponds to TRBD1 (5 bases). Germline V gene sequence: CDR1 LGHNA, CDR2 YSLEER. Trimming shortened V by 1 base and J by 2 bases, and 9 bases separated the two germline ends. This CDR3 contains 14 residues. The CDR3 DNA follows: TGCGCCAGCAGCCAAGTACAGGACCCCTACGAGCAGTACTTC. Translated, it gives CASSQVQDPYEQYF.

This clonotype was counted ten times or more. The chain is built from TRBV6-5 and TRBJ2-1; tentatively, D is TRBD2 (5 bases). Germline CDR1 is MNHEY and CDR2 is SVGAGI. V was trimmed by 6 bases and J by 6 bases, leaving 9 bases between them. The CDR3 length is 12 residues. CDR3 amino acids: CASSRGSNEQFF. The CDR3 nucleotides are TGTGCCAGCAGCCGCGGGTCCAATGAGCAGTTCTTC.